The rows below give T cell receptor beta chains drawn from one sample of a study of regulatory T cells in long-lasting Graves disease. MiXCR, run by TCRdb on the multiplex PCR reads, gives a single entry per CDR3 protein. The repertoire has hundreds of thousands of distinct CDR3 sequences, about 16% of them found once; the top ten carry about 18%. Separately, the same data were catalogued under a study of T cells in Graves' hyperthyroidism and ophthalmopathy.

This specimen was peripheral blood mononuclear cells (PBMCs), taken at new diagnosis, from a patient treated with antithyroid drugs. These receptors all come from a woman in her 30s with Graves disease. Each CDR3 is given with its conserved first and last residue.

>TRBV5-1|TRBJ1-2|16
CASSLAGDRPNYGYTF
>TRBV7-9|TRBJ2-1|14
CASTGLAGRNEQFF
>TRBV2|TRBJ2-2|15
CASSEEGMNTGELFF
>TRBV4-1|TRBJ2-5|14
CASSQEGSSETQYF
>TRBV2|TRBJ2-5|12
CASSARPETQYF
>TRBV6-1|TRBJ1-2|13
CASSEDELGGYTF
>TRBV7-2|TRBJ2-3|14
CASSSRTSGSPQYF
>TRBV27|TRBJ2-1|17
CASSPPLGELSYNEQFF
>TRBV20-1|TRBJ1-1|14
CSAREWGPGVGAFF
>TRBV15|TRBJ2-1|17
CATQRGRDSNSYNEQFF
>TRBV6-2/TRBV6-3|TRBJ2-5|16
CASTPGGGSWFETQYF
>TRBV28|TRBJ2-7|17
CASSLTSSGTNLNEQYF
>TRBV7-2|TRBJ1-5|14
CASSLGGPDQPQHF
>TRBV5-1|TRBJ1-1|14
CASSPVGGGTEAFF
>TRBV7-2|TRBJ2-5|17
CASSQMGGGSYQETQYF
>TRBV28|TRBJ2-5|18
CASSLSPGTDHPRETQYF
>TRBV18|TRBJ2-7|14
CASSPKTGLSEQYF
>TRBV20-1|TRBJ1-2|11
CSLPDRERYTF